Sequencing of this TCR beta chain was carried out in a study of blood T cells in healthy people across ages. This clonotype was counted only a few times. A second PCR, run for about 7 to 11 cycles, used a sample-barcoded 5' primer plus a J-beta primer mix. TCRdb itself ran the 5' RACE reads through MiXCR, one entry per CDR3 protein. The sample holds 1.5 million to 2 million distinct CDR3 sequences, 28% seen once. The V end was cut by 2 bases, the J end by 0 bases, with 14 bases between. This CDR3 spans 17 amino acids. The germline gives CDR1 KGHSH, CDR2 LQKENI. The sample comprised blood. This chain joins TRBV18 and TRBJ2-1, with D possibly TRBD1 on 5 matching bases. The source is a woman in her twenties or thirties in good health. The CDR3 sequence is CASSPFLGDRSYNEQFF. CDR3 DNA sequence: TGTGCCAGCTCACCATTTTTAGGGGATCGCTCCTACAATGAGCAGTTCTTC.